This is a list of T cell receptor beta chains from one sample in a study of blood T cell repertoires in COVID-19. Libraries were prepared by immunoSEQ multiplex PCR; TCRdb keeps only in-frame clonotypes and omits some of them. The profile shows about 36,000 clones, about nine tenths of them singletons. Sequenced material: peripheral blood. The receptors here all came from a human donor in a cohort sampled during active COVID-19. Each CDR3 is given with its conserved first and last residue.

>TRBV3-1/TRBV3-2|TRBJ1-1
CASSAGQGSTEAFF
>TRBV28|TRBJ2-3
CASSSTTSGRANSFPDTQYF
>TRBV29-1|TRBJ2-3
CSVETDSDTQYF
>TRBV5-8|TRBJ2-4
CASSAGASTVKNIQYF
>TRBV3-1/TRBV3-2|TRBJ1-3
CASSSNRGNTIYF
>TRBV4-1|TRBJ1-4
CASSQDKSGGNEKLFF
>TRBV19|TRBJ1-5
CASSIGQGPGQPQHF
>TRBV11-2|TRBJ1-3
CASSLQGNTIYF
>TRBV3-1/TRBV3-2|TRBJ1-2
CASSQGVTGDNYGYTF
>TRBV6-5|TRBJ2-1
CASTPPGGNEQFF
>TRBV28|TRBJ1-5
CASSLEVQPQHF
>TRBV11-2|TRBJ2-7
CASSLGLELAVYEQYF
>TRBV28|TRBJ2-2
CASSWTGRNTGELFF
>TRBV7-2|TRBJ2-7
CASSSGLAGTYEQYF
>TRBV11-2|TRBJ2-3
CASSLDAGSRQFGADTQYF
>TRBV2|TRBJ2-7
CASSERARRGGSVYEQYF
>TRBV2|TRBJ2-3
CASEYSFTDTQYF
>TRBV19|TRBJ1-3
CASSIPQVSGNTIYF
>TRBV30|TRBJ2-7
CAWSVYLRDSVSYEQYF
>TRBV11-2|TRBJ1-5
CASSLASTGVGSNQPQHF
>TRBV28|TRBJ2-3
CARSLAGEHTQYF
>TRBV9|TRBJ2-5
CASSVDGVGGRAAETQYF
>TRBV6-5|TRBJ1-5
CASTLGYRTNQPQHF
>TRBV6-5|TRBJ1-5
CASIWGGKGQPQHF
>TRBV4-1|TRBJ1-1
CASSQGSLRWNTEAFF
>TRBV5-4|TRBJ2-1
CASSSIPGQAYNEQFF
>TRBV6-1|TRBJ1-5
CASSDQGSNQPQHF
>TRBV7-9|TRBJ2-7
CASSTLAGSSSYEQYF
>TRBV15|TRBJ2-1
CATSIGLAASSSYNEQFF
>TRBV29-1|TRBJ1-2
CSVERDRDYGYTF
>TRBV27|TRBJ2-1
CASSLTRTTLSSYNEQFF
>TRBV29-1|TRBJ1-1
CSVEPGLTEAFF
>TRBV28|TRBJ1-5
CASSLWRQGNQPQHF
>TRBV4-1|TRBJ2-1
CASRELAGYNEQFF
>TRBV7-9|TRBJ2-7
CASSPGTGVPYEQYF
>TRBV2|TRBJ2-1
CASSDRTSRSMGNEQFF
>TRBV27|TRBJ2-6
CASSLSGIAGANVLTF
>TRBV27|TRBJ1-6
CASSLFYIAGSSYNSPLHF
>TRBV24-1|TRBJ2-3
CATSDFPGTSGSISDTQYF
>TRBV18|TRBJ1-5
CASSPQGGSNQPQHF
>TRBV28|TRBJ1-1
CASNHRAQGRTEAFF